One and the same sample provided the 3 T cell receptor beta chains below, sequenced in a study of beta chain features in type 1 diabetes. Reverse transcription of all isolated RNA meant that expressed TCRB transcripts were sequenced. The repertoire was sequenced with immunoSEQ multiplex PCR; TCRdb's copy has only in-frame clones and lacks some. The sample records 150,000 to 180,000 clones, less than 9.5% being singletons. Source material: central memory CD4+ T cells from blood. The receptors come from a man between 18 and 35 years old in good health.

With regard to this clone: This is likely a read error, given that the CDR3 carries no conserved phenylalanine or tryptophan at its end. Because the CDR3's place on the DNA is in doubt, the DNA is left out and the CDR3 is given as listed by TCRdb. This CDR3 reads CASSPRDRGVKNCFLAV. The V gene is TRBV21-1, the J gene TRBJ1-4; TRBD1 reflects the table's D call only, with no check against the DNA. TRBV21-1 is designated a pseudogene. With termini counted, the CDR3 has 17 amino acids.

This clone was found a few times. V and J are TRBV18 and TRBJ2-7; D is ambiguous. Germline V lookup: CDR1 KGHSH, CDR2 LQKENI. V shed 0 bases and J shed 3 bases, with 6 bases lying between them. This CDR3 is built from 13 residues. CDR3 in DNA: TGTGCCAGCTCACCACCGGGCATCTACGAGCAGTACTTC. This gives the protein CASSPPGIYEQYF.

The chain combines TRBV29-1 with TRBJ1-2, with TRBD1 matching over 8 bases. The ends lost 0 bases at V and 6 bases at J; junction bases unmatched: 6. Germline lookup yields CDR1 SQVTM and CDR2 ANQGSEA. The CDR3 is 14 amino acids. CDR3 sequence (DNA): TGCAGCGTTGAAGAGCCGGACAGGGTTCATGGCTACACCTTC. It encodes CSVEEPDRVHGYTF.